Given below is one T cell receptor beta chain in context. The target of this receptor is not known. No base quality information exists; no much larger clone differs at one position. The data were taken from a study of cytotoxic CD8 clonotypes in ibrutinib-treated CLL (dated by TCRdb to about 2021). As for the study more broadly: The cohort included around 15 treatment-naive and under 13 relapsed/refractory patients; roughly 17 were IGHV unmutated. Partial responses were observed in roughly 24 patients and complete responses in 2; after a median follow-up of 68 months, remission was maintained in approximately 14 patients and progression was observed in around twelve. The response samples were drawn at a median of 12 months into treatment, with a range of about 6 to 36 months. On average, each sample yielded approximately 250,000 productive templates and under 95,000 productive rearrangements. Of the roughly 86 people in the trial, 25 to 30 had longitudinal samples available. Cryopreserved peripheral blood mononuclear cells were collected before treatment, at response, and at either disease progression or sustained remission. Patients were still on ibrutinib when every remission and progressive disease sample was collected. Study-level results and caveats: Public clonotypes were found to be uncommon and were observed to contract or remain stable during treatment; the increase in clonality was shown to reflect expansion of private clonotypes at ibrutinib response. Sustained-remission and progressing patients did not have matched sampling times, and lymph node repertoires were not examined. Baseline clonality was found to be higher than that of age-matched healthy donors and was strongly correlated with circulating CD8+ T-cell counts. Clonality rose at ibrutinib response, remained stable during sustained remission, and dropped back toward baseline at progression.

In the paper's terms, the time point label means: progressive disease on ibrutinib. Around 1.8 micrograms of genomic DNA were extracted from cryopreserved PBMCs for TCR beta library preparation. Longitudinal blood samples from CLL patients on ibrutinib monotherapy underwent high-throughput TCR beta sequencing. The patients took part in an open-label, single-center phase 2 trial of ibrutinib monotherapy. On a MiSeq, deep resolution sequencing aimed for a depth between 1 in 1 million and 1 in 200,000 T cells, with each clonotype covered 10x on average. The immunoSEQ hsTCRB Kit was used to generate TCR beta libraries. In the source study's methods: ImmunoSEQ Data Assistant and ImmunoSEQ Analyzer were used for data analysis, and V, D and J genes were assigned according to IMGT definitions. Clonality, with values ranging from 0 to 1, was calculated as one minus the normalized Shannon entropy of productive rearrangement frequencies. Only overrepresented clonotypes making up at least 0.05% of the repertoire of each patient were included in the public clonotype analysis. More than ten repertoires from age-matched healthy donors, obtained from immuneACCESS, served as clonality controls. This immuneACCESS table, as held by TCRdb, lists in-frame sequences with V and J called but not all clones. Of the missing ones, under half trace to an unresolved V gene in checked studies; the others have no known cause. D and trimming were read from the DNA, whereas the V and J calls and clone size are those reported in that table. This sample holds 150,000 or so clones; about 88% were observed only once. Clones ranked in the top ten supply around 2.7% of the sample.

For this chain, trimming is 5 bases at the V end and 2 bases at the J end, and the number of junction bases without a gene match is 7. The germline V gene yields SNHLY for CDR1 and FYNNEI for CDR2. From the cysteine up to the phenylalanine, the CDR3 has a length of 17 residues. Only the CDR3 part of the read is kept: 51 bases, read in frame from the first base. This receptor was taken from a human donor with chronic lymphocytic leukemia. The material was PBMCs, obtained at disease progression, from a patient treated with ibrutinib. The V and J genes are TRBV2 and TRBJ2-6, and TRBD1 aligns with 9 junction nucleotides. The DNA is TGTGCCAGCAGTACCGGGACAGGGTATACTGGGGCCAACGTCCTGACTTTC. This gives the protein CASSTGTGYTGANVLTF.